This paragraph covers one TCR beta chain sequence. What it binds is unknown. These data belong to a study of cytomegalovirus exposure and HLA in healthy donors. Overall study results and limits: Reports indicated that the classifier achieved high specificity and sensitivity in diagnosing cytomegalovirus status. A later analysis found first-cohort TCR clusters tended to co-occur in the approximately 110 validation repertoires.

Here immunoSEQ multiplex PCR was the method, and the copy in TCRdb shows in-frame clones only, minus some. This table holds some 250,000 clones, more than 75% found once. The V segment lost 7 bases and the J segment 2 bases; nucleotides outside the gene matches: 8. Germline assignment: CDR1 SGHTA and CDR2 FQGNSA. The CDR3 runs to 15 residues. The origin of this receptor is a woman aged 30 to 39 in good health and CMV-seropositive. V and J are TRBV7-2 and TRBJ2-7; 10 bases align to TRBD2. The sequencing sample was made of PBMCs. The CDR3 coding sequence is TGTGCCAGCAACATAGCGGGAGGAGGGCCCTACGAGCAGTACTTC. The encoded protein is CASNIAGGGPYEQYF.